The 8 T cell receptor beta chains listed next were all sequenced from one sample in a study of blood T cell repertoires in COVID-19. Sequenced by immunoSEQ multiplex PCR; TCRdb stores in-frame clones only, minus some. The table has about 80,000 clones, 76% seen once; the top ten hold approximately 16%. The material sequenced was peripheral blood. Every receptor here comes from a man between 65 and 85 years old with active or convalescent COVID-19.

This clone was observed many times. V usage is TRBV9 and J usage is TRBJ2-7, with a weak D call TRBD2 (6 bases). This CDR3 is 15 amino acids long. CDR1 and CDR2 (germline): SGDLS, YYNGEE. Between the trimmed V and J ends, which lost 0 bases and 5 bases, there was a span of 15 bases. The CDR3 region is CASSVDSGERDEQYF. CDR3 DNA: TGTGCCAGCAGCGTAGATTCGGGGGAAAGGGACGAGCAGTACTTC.

V and J are TRBV6-4 and TRBJ1-3, with TRBD1 identical over 8 bases. The CDR3 runs 11 residues. V lost 7 bases and J lost 15; bases outside the gene matches: 8. CDR1 is MRHNA and CDR2 is SNTAGT in the germline V gene. The CDR3 loop reads CASNSGTGAYF. The CDR3 DNA reads as TGTGCCAGCAATTCCGGGACAGGTGCATATTTT.

This rearrangement joins TRBV6-5 to TRBJ2-3; D remains unclear. V lost 4 bases and J 5 bases, leaving 4 bases between the germline ends. This CDR3 comprises 11 residues. CDR1 and CDR2 (germline): MNHEY, SVGAGI. The CDR3 protein is CASSSGDTQYF. CDR3 nucleotide sequence: TGTGCCAGCAGTTCAGGAGATACGCAGTATTTT.

For the CDR3, the DNA is TGTGCCAGCAGTTACTCCGGGACAGTGAGCTATGGCTACACCTTC. Protein product: CASSYSGTVSYGYTF. V gene TRBV6-5 combines with J gene TRBJ1-2, with TRBD1 matching 7 bases. CDR3 length equals 15 residues. After removal of 0 bases from V and 4 bases from J, the junction contained 5 bases not matched to a gene. Germline-derived CDR1 and CDR2 are MNHEY and SVGAGI.

This rearrangement joins TRBV20-1 to TRBJ1-1; no reliable D call. Germline V gives CDR1 DFQATT, CDR2 SNEGSKA (reference sequence). Trimming stripped 3 bases from V and 1 base from J, with 9 bases between. The CDR3 has 13 residues. The CDR3 spells CSASLSGNTEAFF. CDR3 DNA sequence: TGCAGTGCTAGTTTAAGCGGGAACACTGAAGCTTTCTTT.

The V call is TRBV5-1, the J call TRBJ2-5; 8 nucleotides align to TRBD2. CDR3 length: 15 residues. Germline-derived CDR1 and CDR2 are SGHRS and YFSETQ. The J segment lost 5 bases and the V segment lost 0 bases, leaving 6 bases of the junction unmatched. The CDR3 coding sequence is TGCGCCAGCAGCTTGGGGACTAGCCTTCAGGAGACCCAGTACTTC. Translated, it gives CASSLGTSLQETQYF.

V and J are TRBV5-1 and TRBJ2-5; a weak D match, TRBD2 (5 bases). Germline CDR1 and CDR2: SGHRS and YFSETQ. The CDR3 is 17 amino acids. Trimming removed 4 bases from V and 0 bases from J, with 19 bases in between. The CDR3 region has the DNA TGCGCCAGCAGCCCCCGGGAACTAGGTGGGGACCAAGAGACCCAGTACTTC. This sequence encodes CASSPRELGGDQETQYF.

J is TRBJ2-7 and V is TRBV6-5, with TRBD2 matching over 9 bases. Germline lookup yields CDR1 MNHEY and CDR2 SVGAGI. The CDR3 is 15 residues long. The trim removed 3 bases at V and 4 bases at J, leaving 7 bases unmatched. DNA of the CDR3: TGTGCCAGCAGTTATTCCAGCGGGGGGTCATACGAGCAGTACTTC. It specifies CASSYSSGGSYEQYF.